This record looks at one T cell receptor (beta chain) sequence and its context. The entry originates in a study of radiotherapy plus CTLA-4 blockade in lung cancer. Overall study: Objective responses were observed in about a sixth of patients, and disease control was achieved by 30% to 40%.

The repertoire was sequenced with immunoSEQ multiplex PCR; TCRdb's copy has only in-frame clones and lacks some. The sample has tens of thousands of clones, roughly 79% seen once. In germline, CDR1 is SGHRS, CDR2 YFSETQ. Germline trimming cut 4 bases from V and 3 bases from J; bases unmatched to any gene: 6. CDR3 length: 15 amino acids. The sequence derives from a human donor with non-small cell lung cancer who had a partial response to radiotherapy plus ipilimumab. Some clones in this sample may be carry-over from other donors' samples. The source material was peripheral blood, sampled from a patient treated with radiotherapy plus ipilimumab. The V gene is TRBV5-1, the J gene TRBJ2-1, with TRBD2 matching 8 bases. For the CDR3, the DNA is TGCGCCAGCAGCCCGGGGGGGACCATCTACAATGAGCAGTTCTTC. It codes for CASSPGGTIYNEQFF.